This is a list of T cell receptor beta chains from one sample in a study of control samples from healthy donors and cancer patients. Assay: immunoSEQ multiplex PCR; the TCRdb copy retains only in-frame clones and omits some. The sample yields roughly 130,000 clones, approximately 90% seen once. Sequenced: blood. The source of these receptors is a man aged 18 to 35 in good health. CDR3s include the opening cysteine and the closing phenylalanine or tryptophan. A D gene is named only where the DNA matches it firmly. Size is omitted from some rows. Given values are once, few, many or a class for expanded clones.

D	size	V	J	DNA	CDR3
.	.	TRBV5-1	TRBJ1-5	TGCGCCAGCAGCTTAATGGGAGGACAGCCCCAGCATTTT	CASSLMGGQPQHF
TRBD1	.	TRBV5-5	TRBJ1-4	TGTGCCAGCACCAAGTTCGTTGGCAGGGGGAATGAAAAACTGTTTTTT	CASTKFVGRGNEKLFF
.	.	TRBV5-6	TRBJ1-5	TGTGCCAGCAGCACTTCCAGGGGCGGCCGTCAGCCCCAGCATTTT	CASSTSRGGRQPQHF
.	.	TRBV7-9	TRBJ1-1	TGTGCCAGCAGCTTAGGCAGGGCCGACACTGAAGCTTTCTTT	CASSLGRADTEAFF
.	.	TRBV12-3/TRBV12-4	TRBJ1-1	TGTGCCAGCAGTCGGACGGGGAACACTGAAGCTTTCTTT	CASSRTGNTEAFF
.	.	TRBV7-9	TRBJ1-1	TGTGCCAGCAGCTTTTTCAGAGAGAACACTGAAGCTTTCTTT	CASSFFRENTEAFF
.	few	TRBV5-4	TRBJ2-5	TGTGCCAGCAGCCCGGGACAAGAGACCCAGTACTTC	CASSPGQETQYF
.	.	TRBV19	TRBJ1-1	TGTGCCAGTAGTGGTGGACCCCGGGGCACTGAAGCTTTCTTT	CASSGGPRGTEAFF
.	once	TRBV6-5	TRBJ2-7	TGTGCCAGCACCCGGCGGGGCGACGAGCAGTACTTC	CASTRRGDEQYF
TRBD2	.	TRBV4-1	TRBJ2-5	TGCGCCAGCAGCCGCACGCCTAGCGGGGGCGACCAAGAGACCCAGTACTTC	CASSRTPSGGDQETQYF
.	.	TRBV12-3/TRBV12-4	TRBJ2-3	TGTGCCAGCACCCGGGCCCGAGGAGATACGCAGTATTTT	CASTRARGDTQYF
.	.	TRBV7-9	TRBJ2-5	TGTGCCAGCCAAACTCCGGAAGGGACCCAGTACTTC	CASQTPEGTQYF
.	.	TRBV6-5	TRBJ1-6	TGTGCCAGCAGGTTGGGACCGAAGCCTGGTTCACCCCTCCACTTT	CASRLGPKPGSPLHF
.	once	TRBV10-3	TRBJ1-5	TGTGCCATCAGTGAGCAAGGGAGTCAGCCCCAGCATTTT	CAISEQGSQPQHF
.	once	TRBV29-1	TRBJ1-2	TGCAGCGTTGTATCTTCGGGTTATGGCTACACCTTC	CSVVSSGYGYTF
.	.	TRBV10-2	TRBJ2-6	TGCGCCAGCAGTGAAACGGGGGCTACCGGGGCCAACGTCCTGACTTTC	CASSETGATGANVLTF
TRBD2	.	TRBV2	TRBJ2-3	TGTGCCAGCAGTTTTCGGCGGGGGAGCACAGATACGCAGTATTTT	CASSFRRGSTDTQYF
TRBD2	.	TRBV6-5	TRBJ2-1	TGTGCCAGCAGTTGGGGACTAGCGGGATACAATGAGCAGTTCTTC	CASSWGLAGYNEQFF
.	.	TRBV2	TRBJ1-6	TGTGCCAGCAGTAGGAGGAGCTCCTATAATTCACCCCTCCACTTT	CASSRRSSYNSPLHF
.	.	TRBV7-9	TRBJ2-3	TGTGCCAGCAGCTCATCCCGGGAACTCGATACGCAGTATTTT	CASSSSRELDTQYF
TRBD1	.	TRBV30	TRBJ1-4	TGTGCCTGGGACAGGGGGACTGAAAAACTGTTTTTT	CAWDRGTEKLFF
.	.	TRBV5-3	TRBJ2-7	TGTGCCAGAAGCCCGAGGTTGGAGGGCTCGTACGAGCAGTACTTC	CARSPRLEGSYEQYF
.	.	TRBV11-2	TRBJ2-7	TGTGCCAGCAGCCGTCCGGGACAAAGGGGGTACTTC	CASSRPGQRGYF
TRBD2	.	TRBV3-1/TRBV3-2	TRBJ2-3	TGTGCCAGCAGCCAACTAGCGGGGGTCGAAGATACGCAGTATTTT	CASSQLAGVEDTQYF
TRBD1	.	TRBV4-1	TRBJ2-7	TGCGCCAGCAGCCCCTATTGGGGGACAGGTATCTACGAGCAGTACTTC	CASSPYWGTGIYEQYF
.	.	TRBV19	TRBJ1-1	TGTGCCAGTAGTATAGGGCCAGGGAACACTGAAGCTTTCTTT	CASSIGPGNTEAFF
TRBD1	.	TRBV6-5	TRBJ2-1	TGTGCCAGCAGTCAACCCGGGACAGTCATCAATGAGCAGTTCTTC	CASSQPGTVINEQFF
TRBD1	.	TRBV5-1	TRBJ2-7	TGCGCCAGCAGCGGGACAGGGGCCCTAAGGATCCCCGAGCAGTACTTC	CASSGTGALRIPEQYF
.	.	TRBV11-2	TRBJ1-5	TGTGCCAGCAGCTTATCGGTAATTCAGCCCCAGCATTTT	CASSLSVIQPQHF
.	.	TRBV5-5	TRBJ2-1	TGTGCCAGCAGCTTGGGGTGGGGGGGCCGAGATGAGCAGTTCTTC	CASSLGWGGRDEQFF
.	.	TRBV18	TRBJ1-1	TGTGCCAGCTCAAGAGACAGGGAAGCTTTCTTT	CASSRDREAFF